This T cell receptor (beta chain) was retrieved from a study of blood T cell repertoires in COVID-19. The J segment lost 0 bases and the V segment lost 1 base, leaving 4 bases of the junction unmatched. From germline, CDR1 is SGHAT and CDR2 FQNNGV. The CDR3 totals 17 residues. Here immunoSEQ multiplex PCR was the method, and the copy in TCRdb shows in-frame clones only, minus some. The sample has 150,000 to 200,000 clones, roughly 85% seen once. Material for sequencing was peripheral blood. The chain links TRBV11-2 to TRBJ2-2, with TRBD1 matching over 8 bases. The receptor was derived from a man between 45 and 60 years old with active or convalescent COVID-19. The CDR3 DNA is TGTGCCAGCAGCTTAGGATGGACAGGGACGAACACCGGGGAGCTGTTTTTT. It is translated as CASSLGWTGTNTGELFF.